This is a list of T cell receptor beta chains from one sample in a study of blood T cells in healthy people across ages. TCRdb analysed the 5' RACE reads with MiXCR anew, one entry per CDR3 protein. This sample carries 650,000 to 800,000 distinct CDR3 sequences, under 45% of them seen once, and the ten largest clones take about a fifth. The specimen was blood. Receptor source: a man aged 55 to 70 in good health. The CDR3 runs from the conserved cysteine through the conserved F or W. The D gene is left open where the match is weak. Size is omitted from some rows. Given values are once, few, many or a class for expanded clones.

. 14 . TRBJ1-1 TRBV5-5 TGTGCCAGCACACGCGGCACCGTGAACACTGAAGCTTTCTTT CASTRGTVNTEAFF
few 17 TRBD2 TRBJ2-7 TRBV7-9 TGTGCCAGCAGCTCTCCCCCCAGCGGGGGCCTTCGCGCCGAGCAGTACTTC CASSSPPSGGLRAEQYF
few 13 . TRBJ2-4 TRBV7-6 TGTGCCAGCAGCCCGTTGGGTCAGGACATTCAGTACTTC CASSPLGQDIQYF
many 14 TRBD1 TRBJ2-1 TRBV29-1 TGCAGCGCCGAGGGAACAGGGGGTTACAATGAGCAGTTCTTC CSAEGTGGYNEQFF
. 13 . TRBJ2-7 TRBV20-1 TGCAGTGCTCCCTCGTCGGGGTCATACGAGCAGTACTTC CSAPSSGSYEQYF
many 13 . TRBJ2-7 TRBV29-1 TGCAGCGTTGATTCCCCAGGGTCCTACGAGCAGTACTTC CSVDSPGSYEQYF
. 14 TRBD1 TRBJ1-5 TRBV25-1 TGTGCCAGCAGTGAAGAGGGGGCTTGGCAGCCCCAGCATTTT CASSEEGAWQPQHF
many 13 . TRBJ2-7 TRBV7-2 TGTGCCAGCAGCTTAAGCCTCTGGTACGAGCAGTACTTC CASSLSLWYEQYF
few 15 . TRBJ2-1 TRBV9 TGTGCCAGCAGCGTGGGGGCGGGGCCCTTAAATGAGCAGTTCTTC CASSVGAGPLNEQFF
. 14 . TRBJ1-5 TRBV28 TGTGCCAGCAAAAGGACACATAGCAATCAGCCCCAGCATTTT CASKRTHSNQPQHF
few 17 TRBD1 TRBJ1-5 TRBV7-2 TGTGCCAGCAGCTTTACCGGGACAGGGGTAAGCAATCAGCCCCAGCATTTT CASSFTGTGVSNQPQHF
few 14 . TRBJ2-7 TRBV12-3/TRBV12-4 TGTGCCAGCAGTTTAGTGGGACGCTACTACGAGCAGTACTTC CASSLVGRYYEQYF
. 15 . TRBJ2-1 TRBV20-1 TGCAGTGCCGGCGACAAGTTTAGCTCCTACAATGAGCAGTTCTTC CSAGDKFSSYNEQFF
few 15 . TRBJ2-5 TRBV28 TGTGCCAGCAGCTTGGTGAGAACAAACCAAGAGACCCAGTACTTC CASSLVRTNQETQYF
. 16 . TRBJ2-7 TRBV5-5 TGTGCCAGCAGCTTGGATGAGGGTCCGACGGGGTACGAGCAGTACTTC CASSLDEGPTGYEQYF
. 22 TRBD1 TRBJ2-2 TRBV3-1 TGTGCCAGCAGCCAAGGGGTCCCTTCGCTTTATCTTCGACAGGGGAACACCGGGGAGCTGTTTTTT CASSQGVPSLYLRQGNTGELFF
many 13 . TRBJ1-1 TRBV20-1 TGCAGTGCTAGGCCCAGGACGAACACTGAAGCTTTCTTT CSARPRTNTEAFF
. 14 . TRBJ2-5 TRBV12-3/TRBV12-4 TGTGCCAGCAGTGTGGAGGGGGGTATGGAGACCCAGTACTTC CASSVEGGMETQYF
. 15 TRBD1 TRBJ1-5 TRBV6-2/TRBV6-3 TGTGCCAGCAGGCCGACAGGGGGAAACAATCAGCCCCAGCATTTT CASRPTGGNNQPQHF
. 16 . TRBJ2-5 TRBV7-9 TGTGCCAGCAGCTTGGTCTCCCCCAGGCCCGACGTGGAGCAGTACTTC CASSLVSPRPDVEQYF
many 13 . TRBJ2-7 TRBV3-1 TGTGCCAGCAGCCCCGTGGGGGTTCCCGAGCAGTACTTC CASSPVGVPEQYF
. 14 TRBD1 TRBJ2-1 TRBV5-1 TGCGCCAGCAGTCCGGGGACAGGGTTGAATGAGCAGTTCTTC CASSPGTGLNEQFF
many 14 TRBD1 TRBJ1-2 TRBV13 TGTGCCAGCAGCCCCACAGGGGAATTCTATGGCTACACCTTC CASSPTGEFYGYTF
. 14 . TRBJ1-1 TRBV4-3 TGCGCCAGCAGCCAAGCTGTTCGTGGCACTGAAGCTTTCTTT CASSQAVRGTEAFF
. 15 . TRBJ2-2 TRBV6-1 TGTGCCAGCAGTGAATCCGGCAGGAAGGACGGGGAGCTGTTTTTT CASSESGRKDGELFF
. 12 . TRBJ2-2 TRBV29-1 TGCAGCGTTGGGAAAGGGGCCGGGGAGCTGTTTTTT CSVGKGAGELFF
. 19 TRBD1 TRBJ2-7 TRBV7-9 TGTGCCAGCAGCTTTCCCTCCTTCTACAGGGGGCCGAGCTCCTACGATCAGTACTTC CASSFPSFYRGPSSYDQYF
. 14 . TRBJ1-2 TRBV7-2 TGTGCCAGCAGCTTAGAGACAGGAAACTATGGCTACACCTTC CASSLETGNYGYTF
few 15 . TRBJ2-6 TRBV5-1 TGCGCCAGCAGCTTGGACAACCCTGGGGCCAACGTCCTGACTTTC CASSLDNPGANVLTF
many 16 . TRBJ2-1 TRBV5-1 TGCGCCAGCAGCTCCGGCGGGGCTCGGGCCAACAATGAGCAGTTCTTC CASSSGGARANNEQFF
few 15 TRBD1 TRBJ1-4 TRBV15 TGTGCCACCAGCAGGGCCCAGGGGGCCAATGAAAAACTGTTTTTT CATSRAQGANEKLFF
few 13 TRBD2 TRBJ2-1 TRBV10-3 TGTGCCATCAGCGGGACTAGCGGTAATGAGCAGTTCTTC CAISGTSGNEQFF
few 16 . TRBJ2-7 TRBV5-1 TGCGCCAGCAGCTTGGCTACCGGGACAACCTTCTACGAGCAGTACTTC CASSLATGTTFYEQYF
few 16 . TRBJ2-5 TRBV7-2 TGTGCCAGCAGCGCGCGGACAAATGAATGGCGAGAGACCCAGTACTTC CASSARTNEWRETQYF
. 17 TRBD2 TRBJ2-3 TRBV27 TGTGCCAGCAGTTCCCCCTCGGCGGGGGAGAGCACAGATACGCAGTATTTT CASSSPSAGESTDTQYF
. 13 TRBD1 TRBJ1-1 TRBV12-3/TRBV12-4 TGTGCCAGCAGTTGGGGACAGGGCCTACAGGCTTTCTTT CASSWGQGLQAFF
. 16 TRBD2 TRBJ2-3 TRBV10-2 TGCGCCAGCAAGGTGACTAGCGGGGGCGGGGGAGATACGCAGTATTTT CASKVTSGGGGDTQYF
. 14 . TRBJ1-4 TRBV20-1 TGCAGTGCTAGGCTGACAGGAGCCCTCGAAAAACTGTTTTTT CSARLTGALEKLFF
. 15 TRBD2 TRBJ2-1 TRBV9 TGTGCCAGCAGCGACAGCGGGGTCTCCTACAATGAGCAGTTCTTC CASSDSGVSYNEQFF
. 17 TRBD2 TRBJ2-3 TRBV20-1 TGCAGTGCTAGAGATTTCGCCCTAGCGGGGGGCACAGATACGCAGTATTTT CSARDFALAGGTDTQYF
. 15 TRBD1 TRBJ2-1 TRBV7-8 TGTGCCAGCAGCCTCCGGACAGGGGGATCCGATGAGCAGTTCTTC CASSLRTGGSDEQFF
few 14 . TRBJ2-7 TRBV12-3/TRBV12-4 TGTGCCAGCAGTCAAGGGTTTACAGGGAACGAGCAGTACTTC CASSQGFTGNEQYF